This T cell receptor beta chain is drawn from a study of identical twins. Study-wide findings and caveats: Not following the same donors, the study drew its conclusions from cross-sectional statistical analysis. Models underestimated out-of-frame TCR alpha sharing in monozygotic twins.

V dropped 7 bases and J dropped 4; count of bases not matched to a gene: 7. This CDR3 comprises 16 residues. This clonotype occurred a few times. Its antigen is currently unknown. One entry per CDR3 protein results from TCRdb running MiXCR on the 5' RACE reads. The sample has approximately 1.8 million distinct CDR3 sequences; about 32% are singletons. The chain couples TRBV12-3 or TRBV12-4 to TRBJ2-2; 12 positions agree with TRBD2. Sample: cord blood. The TCR sequence derives from a newborn girl in good health. The CDR3 spells CASTLGLAGSTGELFF. CDR3 coding DNA: TGTGCCAGCACCCTAGGACTAGCGGGATCCACCGGGGAGCTGTTTTTT.